The clone carrying this T cell receptor beta chain showed up just a few times. Its antigen is not known. This sample stems from a study of blood T cells in healthy people across ages. Study results and caveats: Compared with aged donors, long-lived donors showed fewer expanded clones, suggesting selection.

Primed by a sample-barcoded 5' primer and a J-beta primer mix, a second PCR proceeded for about 6 to 11 cycles. TCRdb reprocessed the 5' RACE reads with MiXCR, giving one entry per CDR3 protein. The sample records hundreds of thousands of distinct CDR3 sequences, 25% to 30% being singletons. Each sample yielded at least 6 million isolated PBMCs. The CDR3 consists of 12 residues. Per the germline V gene, CDR1 is DFQATT and CDR2 is SNEGSKA (reference sequence). This TCR came from a woman older than 75 in good health. Sample: blood. The chain couples TRBV20-1 to TRBJ2-5; D could derive from TRBD1 or TRBD2 (6 bases each). As DNA, the CDR3 is TGCAGGGCCCTAGGAGGGGGGGAGACCCAGTACTTC. It specifies CRALGGGETQYF.